This T cell receptor (beta chain) was recorded in a study of shared clonotypes between healthy human individuals. Points from the study as a whole: The authors sampled blood alone, and tissue repertoires likely differ. All-four-donor shared clonotypes had higher generation probabilities than non-shared clonotypes did. Clonotype sharing across a few donors was observed for about 5.5% of naive CD4 clonotypes.

The investigators split CD4+ cells into a CD45RA+ naive subset and a CD45RA-negative memory subset. This CDR3 has 13 amino acids. Trimming took off 6 bases at V and 7 bases at J, with 12 bases between the two ends. Looked up from germline, CDR1 is SGHAT and CDR2 is FQNNGV. TCRdb's table, derived via immunoSEQ multiplex PCR, lists solely in-frame clones and lacks some. The sample lists fewer than 400,000 clones, under 80% occurring once. Concerning this clone: Its target is not known.

Material: memory CD4+ T cells sorted from blood. Subset in this sample: CD45RA-negative fraction. The V gene is TRBV11-2, the J gene TRBJ1-4; D possibly corresponds to TRBD1 (6 bases). The receptor's source is a man aged 25-45 years in good health. As DNA, the CDR3 is TGTGCCAGCAGTATAGGGGGATTTGAAAAACTGTTTTTT. It specifies CASSIGGFEKLFF. Full variable domain (remainder filled in from reference TRBV11-2 and TRBJ1-4): EAGVAQSPRYKIIEKRQSVAFWCNPISGHATLYWYQQILGQGPKLLIQFQNNGVVDDSQLPKDRFSAERLKGVDSTLKIQPAKLEDSAVYLCASSIGGFEKLFFGSGTQLSVL.